Listed below are T cell receptor beta chains from one sample, sequenced in a study of T cells in localized non-small cell lung cancer. TCRdb keeps only in-frame clones here, not all; method: immunoSEQ multiplex PCR. Of 1,500 to 2,000 clones detected, 21% appear once; the ten largest clones hold about 20%. This specimen consisted of normal lung tissue next to the tumor, obtained before any cancer treatment. The source is a woman aged 35-75 years with stage I lung adenocarcinoma. Each CDR3 is given without its conserved first and last residue. A D gene is named only where the DNA matches it firmly.

v_call	j_call	d_call	cdr3_aa
TRBV1	TRBJ2-3	.	ASSQDLRRDTQY
TRBV19	TRBJ2-5	TRBD1	ASSTPGQGTETQY
TRBV9	TRBJ1-1	TRBD1	ASSERQGFRAF
TRBV9	TRBJ2-5	.	ASSVEGGETQY
TRBV11-3	TRBJ2-7	.	ASSLEGETYEQY
TRBV5-3	TRBJ1-2	.	ARSLWMGFRGGYT
TRBV9	TRBJ2-7	TRBD1	ASSVDAGGHYEQY
TRBV6-8	TRBJ1-1	.	ASMDRPNTEAF
TRBV6-8	TRBJ2-7	.	ASSPGFDEQY
TRBV11-3	TRBJ1-3	.	ASSPHVTGFSGNTIY
TRBV11-3	TRBJ1-2	TRBD1	ASSLDREDYGYT
TRBV30	TRBJ2-7	.	AWSRMDEQY
TRBV5-1	TRBJ2-2	.	ASSPHGPANTGELF
TRBV11-3	TRBJ2-1	.	ASSRDTQDYNEQF